The rows below give T cell receptor beta chains drawn from one sample of a study of Tregs in tolerant kidney transplant recipients. This table comes from immunoSEQ multiplex PCR, and its TCRdb copy is limited to in-frame clones, with some not included. The sample shows under 300,000 clones, 65% to 85% of them seen only once. Material for sequencing was CD4+ T cells from blood. The source of these receptors is a human donor in good health. Each CDR3 is given without its conserved first and last residue.

CDR3	V	J
ASSEWHYSLTANEKLF	TRBV6-1	TRBJ1-4
ASSPPKWRGLYNSPLH	TRBV4-1	TRBJ1-6
ASSLVIGAF	TRBV11-3	TRBJ1-1
ASSQDRGEQY	TRBV18	TRBJ2-7
ASSPVPRDRFSGANVLT	TRBV5-8	TRBJ2-6
ASSLQGSGANVLT	TRBV28	TRBJ2-6
ASSVGVTRGHEQY	TRBV9	TRBJ2-7
ASSETWDQPQH	TRBV2	TRBJ1-5
ASSSRYMNTEAF	TRBV5-1	TRBJ1-1
ASSLDLLNTGELF	TRBV5-5	TRBJ2-2
ASSLRVNGNTIY	TRBV11-1	TRBJ1-3
ASSPRTGGYT	TRBV18	TRBJ1-2
ASSYLKTQY	TRBV6-1	TRBJ2-5
ASSLVLGHGYT	TRBV7-9	TRBJ1-2
ATTPEDRGRNTEAF	TRBV15	TRBJ1-1
SAGSGGVFYEQY	TRBV29-1	TRBJ2-7